The rows below give T cell receptor beta chains drawn from one sample of a study of regulatory T cells in long-lasting Graves disease. TCRdb re-derived calls from the multiplex PCR reads in MiXCR, one entry per CDR3 protein. This table has about 420,000 distinct CDR3 sequences, 20% to 25% appearing once. Source: peripheral blood mononuclear cells (PBMCs), taken when the disease was refractory, from a patient treated with antithyroid drugs. The receptors stem from a female donor with Graves disease. Each CDR3 is given without its conserved first and last residue.

TRBV28	TRBJ1-2	ASSLEGVNGYT
TRBV29-1	TRBJ2-7	SVESREREGYEQY
TRBV29-1	TRBJ2-5	SSRLAGEKGTQY
TRBV6-2/TRBV6-3	TRBJ1-1	ASSYLESTEAF
TRBV30	TRBJ2-2	AWRKGQTTGELF
TRBV20-1	TRBJ2-1	SATPGAMNEQF
TRBV7-2	TRBJ1-5	ASSYGTGVQPQH
TRBV10-3	TRBJ1-1	AISPMKGSSDTEAF
TRBV6-1	TRBJ2-7	ASSVNALRGDEQY
TRBV12-3/TRBV12-4	TRBJ1-2	ASRPIGKNYGYT
TRBV9	TRBJ1-1	ASGKGTANTEAF
TRBV2	TRBJ2-7	ASRLAVSSYEQY
TRBV2	TRBJ1-3	ASRPGQGRDTIY
TRBV24-1	TRBJ2-2	ATSDFGVQDTGELF
TRBV6-2/TRBV6-3	TRBJ2-6	ASSYNLEGQGTSGANVLT
TRBV12-3/TRBV12-4	TRBJ1-1	ASSFQGQMSEAF
TRBV5-1	TRBJ2-7	ASSVETVSYEQY
TRBV7-2	TRBJ1-5	ASSSIRDSKQPQH
TRBV2	TRBJ2-7	ASMRAVYEQY
TRBV3-1	TRBJ1-5	ASSQVGSQPQH
TRBV12-3/TRBV12-4	TRBJ1-1	ASTLSNTEAF
TRBV20-1	TRBJ2-7	SASRGYGGSNSYEQY
TRBV19	TRBJ1-1	ASDNRAMNTEAF
TRBV7-9	TRBJ2-7	ASSDRTGEYEQY
TRBV20-1	TRBJ1-1	SARELGKANTEAF
TRBV20-1	TRBJ1-1	SAFLGVRGTEAF
TRBV5-1	TRBJ1-1	ASRQAVATEAF
TRBV12-3/TRBV12-4	TRBJ1-2	ASSSTGTPVDYGYT
TRBV19	TRBJ1-5	ASTLEGGHSNQPQH
TRBV5-1	TRBJ1-2	ASSSRGTYGYT
TRBV7-3	TRBJ2-2	ASSPLLVGGELF
TRBV5-1	TRBJ2-3	ASSFGGNTDTQY
TRBV7-9	TRBJ2-5	ASSLEGEETQY
TRBV7-9	TRBJ1-1	ASNSGGDTEAF
TRBV28	TRBJ2-2	ASSPRAGWDTGELF
TRBV19	TRBJ1-3	ASTTDSGNTIY
TRBV27	TRBJ1-5	ASSQQGLNQPQH
TRBV5-1	TRBJ2-7	ASSRDQFRTSRLAVSYEQY
TRBV2	TRBJ1-5	ASRGGTLDSNQPQH
TRBV15	TRBJ1-5	ATSRETGFNQPQH
TRBV28	TRBJ1-5	ASQEGLGNQPQH
TRBV6-2/TRBV6-3	TRBJ1-1	ASSYPSLLSGAEVTEAF
TRBV5-1	TRBJ1-1	ASSPALNTEAF
TRBV18	TRBJ2-3	ASSPPSTGKTDTQY
TRBV3-1	TRBJ1-5	ASSQDPPKGNQPQH
TRBV5-1	TRBJ2-1	ASSFQRVENEQF
TRBV29-1	TRBJ1-3	SHGDISGNTIY
TRBV9	TRBJ1-2	ASSTGARVLYGYT
TRBV30	TRBJ1-5	AWSLGDRWSYQPQH
TRBV28	TRBJ2-7	ASSPGGAGGISYEQY
TRBV10-3	TRBJ1-2	AIREGGLANGYT
TRBV19	TRBJ2-4	ASETGTGVLNIQY
TRBV20-1	TRBJ1-1	SAGGILSAEAF
TRBV5-5	TRBJ1-4	ASSYKNEKLF